Listed below are T cell receptor beta chains from one sample, sequenced in a study of cytomegalovirus exposure and HLA in healthy donors. TCRdb's copy holds only in-frame clones and misses some; the assay was immunoSEQ multiplex PCR. The data hold about 99,000 clones, with roughly 66% observed a single time. Sequenced material: PBMCs. The source of these receptors is a woman aged 45-59 years in good health and CMV-seronegative. The CDR3 runs from the conserved cysteine through the conserved F or W. The D gene is left open where the match is weak. Not every row has a clone size; where given, it reads once, few, many or a size class.

v_call: TRBV18
d_call: NA
clone_size: NA
j_call: TRBJ2-2
cdr3_aa: CASSPSGYLSAGELFF
cdr3_nt: TGTGCCAGCTCACCCTCAGGCTACCTTTCCGCCGGGGAGCTGTTTTTT

v_call: TRBV2
d_call: NA
clone_size: NA
j_call: TRBJ1-2
cdr3_aa: CASIKSEAAYGYTF
cdr3_nt: TGTGCCAGCATTAAATCGGAGGCAGCCTATGGCTACACCTTC

v_call: TRBV27
d_call: NA
clone_size: NA
j_call: TRBJ2-4
cdr3_aa: CASSSPIAKNIQYF
cdr3_nt: TGTGCCAGCAGTTCTCCTATAGCCAAAAACATTCAGTACTTC

v_call: TRBV7-2
d_call: NA
clone_size: NA
j_call: TRBJ2-5
cdr3_aa: CASSLGASRETQYF
cdr3_nt: TGTGCCAGCAGCTTAGGAGCTAGCAGAGAGACCCAGTACTTC

v_call: TRBV7-2
d_call: NA
clone_size: NA
j_call: TRBJ2-7
cdr3_aa: CASSLGRPREQYF
cdr3_nt: TGTGCCAGCAGCTTAGGGCGGCCTCGTGAGCAGTACTTC

v_call: TRBV10-3
d_call: NA
clone_size: NA
j_call: TRBJ1-5
cdr3_aa: CATGGMGGSNQPQHF
cdr3_nt: TGTGCCACTGGGGGGATGGGGGGTAGCAATCAGCCCCAGCATTTT

v_call: TRBV7-7
d_call: TRBD2
clone_size: NA
j_call: TRBJ2-1
cdr3_aa: CASSPSRTSGGKQFF
cdr3_nt: TGTGCCAGCAGCCCGAGCCGGACTAGCGGGGGAAAGCAGTTCTTC

v_call: TRBV4-3
d_call: NA
clone_size: NA
j_call: TRBJ2-7
cdr3_aa: CASSQAVLPYEQYF
cdr3_nt: TGCGCCAGCAGCCAAGCAGTTCTCCCCTACGAGCAGTACTTC

v_call: TRBV6-9
d_call: TRBD2
clone_size: NA
j_call: TRBJ2-7
cdr3_aa: CASPHRNGTSDYEQYF
cdr3_nt: TGTGCCAGCCCGCACCGAAATGGGACTAGCGATTACGAGCAGTACTTC

v_call: TRBV30
d_call: NA
clone_size: NA
j_call: TRBJ1-2
cdr3_aa: CAWGTQGVHGYTF
cdr3_nt: TGTGCCTGGGGAACACAGGGAGTTCATGGCTACACCTTC

v_call: TRBV5-1
d_call: TRBD1
clone_size: few
j_call: TRBJ1-1
cdr3_aa: CASSTGQGSTEAFF
cdr3_nt: TGCGCCAGCAGCACAGGACAGGGGAGCACTGAAGCTTTCTTT

v_call: TRBV5-6
d_call: TRBD1
clone_size: NA
j_call: TRBJ2-4
cdr3_aa: CASSFDRGMGNIQYF
cdr3_nt: TGTGCCAGCAGCTTCGACAGGGGGATGGGAAACATTCAGTACTTC

v_call: TRBV6-5
d_call: TRBD1
clone_size: NA
j_call: TRBJ1-5
cdr3_aa: CASSYTTGTDQPQHF
cdr3_nt: TGTGCCAGCAGTTACACGACCGGGACAGATCAGCCCCAGCATTTT

v_call: TRBV21-1
d_call: NA
clone_size: NA
j_call: TRBJ1-1
cdr3_aa: CASSCNGVMNTEAFF
cdr3_nt: TGTGCCAGCAGTTGTAACGGGGTAATGAACACTGAAGCTTTCTTT

v_call: TRBV11-2
d_call: TRBD1
clone_size: NA
j_call: TRBJ2-1
cdr3_aa: CASSVDRRDGDEQFF
cdr3_nt: TGTGCCAGCAGCGTGGACAGGCGAGATGGTGATGAGCAGTTCTTC

v_call: TRBV28
d_call: TRBD2
clone_size: once
j_call: TRBJ2-2
cdr3_aa: CASSLLVRGLGAGELFF
cdr3_nt: TGTGCCAGCAGTTTGCTTGTCAGGGGACTAGGAGCTGGGGAGCTGTTTTTT

v_call: TRBV19
d_call: TRBD2
clone_size: NA
j_call: TRBJ2-1
cdr3_aa: CASSRGRGAEQFF
cdr3_nt: TGTGCCAGTAGTCGCGGGAGAGGAGCTGAGCAGTTCTTC

v_call: TRBV7-9
d_call: NA
clone_size: NA
j_call: TRBJ1-1
cdr3_aa: CASSLGFGSMNTEAFF
cdr3_nt: TGTGCCAGCAGCTTAGGGTTCGGTTCCATGAACACTGAAGCTTTCTTT

v_call: TRBV4-3
d_call: TRBD1
clone_size: few
j_call: TRBJ2-7
cdr3_aa: CASSQDRGLQYEQYF
cdr3_nt: TGCGCCAGCAGCCAAGACAGGGGGCTCCAGTACGAGCAGTACTTC

v_call: TRBV5-6
d_call: TRBD2
clone_size: NA
j_call: TRBJ2-4
cdr3_aa: CASSSPGLADTKNIQYF
cdr3_nt: TGTGCCAGCAGCTCTCCGGGACTAGCGGATACCAAAAACATTCAGTACTTC

v_call: TRBV5-1
d_call: NA
clone_size: NA
j_call: TRBJ2-5
cdr3_aa: CASSLGLVESRETQYF
cdr3_nt: TGCGCCAGCAGCTTGGGGCTTGTTGAATCCCGAGAGACCCAGTACTTC

v_call: TRBV19
d_call: NA
clone_size: NA
j_call: TRBJ2-7
cdr3_aa: CASSAGQPSEQYF
cdr3_nt: TGTGCCAGTAGTGCGGGACAGCCAAGCGAGCAGTACTTC

v_call: TRBV4-2
d_call: NA
clone_size: NA
j_call: TRBJ1-1
cdr3_aa: CASSPGQRGTEAFF
cdr3_nt: TGTGCCAGCAGCCCCGGTCAGCGAGGGACTGAAGCTTTCTTT

v_call: TRBV5-5
d_call: NA
clone_size: NA
j_call: TRBJ1-4
cdr3_aa: CASSLTPGPNLATNEKLFF
cdr3_nt: TGTGCCAGCAGCTTAACCCCAGGCCCAAATCTTGCAACTAATGAAAAACTGTTTTTT

v_call: TRBV30
d_call: NA
clone_size: NA
j_call: TRBJ2-7
cdr3_aa: CAWGLYEQYF
cdr3_nt: TGTGCCTGGGGGCTCTACGAGCAGTACTTC

v_call: TRBV25-1
d_call: NA
clone_size: NA
j_call: TRBJ1-1
cdr3_aa: CASSLSVNTEAFF
cdr3_nt: TGTGCCAGCAGTCTTTCCGTTAACACTGAAGCTTTCTTT

v_call: TRBV5-1
d_call: NA
clone_size: NA
j_call: TRBJ2-5
cdr3_aa: CASSFGTSNQETQYF
cdr3_nt: TGCGCCAGCAGCTTCGGGACTTCAAACCAAGAGACCCAGTACTTC

v_call: TRBV30
d_call: NA
clone_size: NA
j_call: TRBJ1-2
cdr3_aa: CAWTGGAGGYTF
cdr3_nt: TGTGCCTGGACGGGGGGCGCCGGGGGCTACACCTTC

v_call: TRBV11-2
d_call: TRBD1
clone_size: NA
j_call: TRBJ1-4
cdr3_aa: CASSLSTGGNEKLFF
cdr3_nt: TGTGCCAGCAGCTTATCGACAGGGGGCAATGAAAAACTGTTTTTT

v_call: TRBV19
d_call: NA
clone_size: few
j_call: TRBJ1-1
cdr3_aa: CASSSHMNTEAFF
cdr3_nt: TGTGCCAGTAGTTCCCACATGAACACTGAAGCTTTCTTT

v_call: TRBV28
d_call: TRBD2
clone_size: NA
j_call: TRBJ2-7
cdr3_aa: CASSPSGSGWYEQYF
cdr3_nt: TGTGCCAGCAGTCCCAGCGGGAGTGGTTGGTACGAGCAGTACTTC

v_call: TRBV27
d_call: TRBD2
clone_size: few
j_call: TRBJ2-7
cdr3_aa: CASSSPDGGSVYEQYF
cdr3_nt: TGTGCCAGCAGTTCACCGGACGGCGGGAGTGTCTACGAGCAGTACTTC

v_call: TRBV10-3
d_call: NA
clone_size: NA
j_call: TRBJ2-7
cdr3_aa: CAISGQHRYEQYF
cdr3_nt: TGTGCCATCAGTGGACAGCATCGGTACGAGCAGTACTTC

v_call: TRBV5-1
d_call: TRBD1
clone_size: NA
j_call: TRBJ1-6
cdr3_aa: CASSSRTGKSSYNSPLHF
cdr3_nt: TGCGCCAGCAGCTCCCGGACAGGAAAGAGCTCCTATAATTCACCCCTCCACTTT

v_call: TRBV30
d_call: TRBD1
clone_size: NA
j_call: TRBJ1-1
cdr3_aa: CAWSYVQGGFSTEAFF
cdr3_nt: TGTGCCTGGAGTTATGTACAGGGGGGATTTTCGACTGAAGCTTTCTTT

v_call: TRBV12-5
d_call: NA
clone_size: NA
j_call: TRBJ2-7
cdr3_aa: CASGLGTTVEQYF
cdr3_nt: TGTGCTAGTGGTTTGGGGACTACCGTCGAGCAGTACTTC

v_call: TRBV12-5
d_call: NA
clone_size: NA
j_call: TRBJ2-7
cdr3_aa: CASGLVVSGATYEQYF
cdr3_nt: TGTGCTAGTGGTTTGGTAGTGTCAGGGGCGACCTACGAGCAGTACTTC

v_call: TRBV6-1
d_call: TRBD2
clone_size: few
j_call: TRBJ2-1
cdr3_aa: CASEAGTSGRNEQFF
cdr3_nt: TGTGCCAGTGAAGCCGGGACTAGCGGGAGAAATGAGCAGTTCTTC